One sample yielded the 17 T cell receptor beta chains listed below, sequenced in a study of response to subunit inactivated influenza vaccine. MiXCR, applied by TCRdb to the RT-PCR reads, yields one record per CDR3 protein. This table holds about 160,000 distinct CDR3 sequences, about 10% found once. Sequenced here: CD8+ T cells sorted from PBMCs, sampled 23 months after vaccination. The receptors were gathered from a man aged 50 to 69 who received an inactivated influenza vaccine.

This clonotype was seen a handful of times. The genes are TRBV10-3 and TRBJ2-7, with D perhaps TRBD2 (5 bases). V gave up 10 bases and J gave up 3 bases, with 16 bases separating them. Germline V gives CDR1 ENHRY, CDR2 SYGVKD. The CDR3 spans 13 residues. CDR3 residues: CASSPEGIYEQYF. The CDR3 coding sequence is TGTGCCAGTAGTCCCGAGGGTATCTACGAGCAGTACTTC.

This clonotype came up a few times. The CDR3 DNA reads as TGTGCCAGCAGCTCCCAGGGGGCCGCCGACTACGAGCAGTACTTC. Its translation: CASSSQGAADYEQYF. The V gene is TRBV7-9, the J gene TRBJ2-7, with 8 bases aligning to TRBD1. Germline assignment: CDR1 SEHNR and CDR2 FQNEAQ (reference sequence). The V gene end was trimmed by 4 bases and the J gene end by 3 bases; junction bases not matched to a gene: 8. The CDR3 covers 15 residues.

This clonotype occurred many times. V is TRBV7-9 and J is TRBJ1-1; maybe TRBD1 (6 bases). Germline V gene sequence: CDR1 SEHNR, CDR2 FQNEAQ (reference sequence). The ends were cut back, 3 bases at V and 5 bases at J, with 16 bases in the middle. The CDR3 contains 15 residues. The CDR3 DNA reads TGTGCCAGCAGCTTCCTGACAGGATTAAGGACTGAAGCTTTCTTT. Translated, it gives CASSFLTGLRTEAFF.

The sample holds many counts of this clonotype. The V and J genes are TRBV7-6 and TRBJ2-7; possibly TRBD2 for D (6 bases). Trimming cost V 5 bases and J 2 bases, with 13 bases left between them. CDR3 size: 14 residues. Germline assignment: CDR1 SGHVS and CDR2 FNYEAQ. The CDR3 loop reads CASSPRDWTYEQYF. Here the CDR3 DNA reads TGTGCCAGCAGCCCGCGGGACTGGACCTACGAGCAGTACTTC.

The chain combines TRBV4-2 with TRBJ1-1; the D is unclear. Trimming pared 0 bases from V and 0 bases from J, leaving 8 bases between. Germline V gene sequence: CDR1 LGHNA, CDR2 YNFKEQ. The CDR3 is 15 residues long. The CDR3 nucleotides are TGTGCCAGCAGCCAAGATTATCCCGTGAACACTGAAGCTTTCTTT. Its protein product is CASSQDYPVNTEAFF.

This clonotype was seen at least ten times. This chain connects TRBV28 to TRBJ2-5; TRBD2 might be the D (6 bases). Between the trimmed V and J ends, which lost 2 bases and 5 bases, there was a span of 18 bases. The CDR3 runs 16 residues. The germline V gene encodes CDR1 MDHEN and CDR2 SYDVKM. CDR3 sequence: CASSLQRDWEDETQYF. In nucleotides, the CDR3 is TGTGCCAGCAGTTTACAACGGGACTGGGAGGATGAGACCCAGTACTTC.

As for this clonotype: Germline is not matched at one junction end, which may reflect a read error. V usage is TRBV4-3 and J usage is TRBJ2-4, with D hard to call. The CDR3 loop spans 16 amino acids. CDR1 is LGHNA and CDR2 is YSLEER in the germline V gene. The CDR3 DNA is TGCGCCAGCAGCCAAGGGCAAAATTTAGCCGAAAACATTCAGTACTTC. Its translation: CASSQGQNLAENIQYF.

The genes are TRBV12-3 or TRBV12-4 and TRBJ1-2, with 7 nucleotides matching TRBD1. The CDR3 contains 15 residues. With V trimmed by 5 bases and J by 2 bases, 8 bases remained unmatched. CDR3 in amino acids: CASSVGTASNYGYTF. DNA of the CDR3: TGTGCCAGCAGTGTTGGGACAGCGTCAAACTATGGCTACACCTTC.

This clonotype appeared many times. The chain combines TRBV9 with TRBJ2-5, with D perhaps matching TRBD1 (6 bases). CDR3 length: 16 amino acids. Per the germline V gene, CDR1 is SGDLS and CDR2 is YYNGEE. V lost 3 bases to trimming and J lost 1 base, with 16 bases between them. CDR3 loop: CASSGSDRSSQETQYF. Here the CDR3 DNA reads TGTGCCAGCAGCGGTTCAGACAGGAGCAGCCAAGAGACCCAGTACTTC.

This clonotype was found a few times. The DNA of the CDR3 is TGTGCCAGCATTGGGGCCGGGGAGCTGTTTTTT. Translating it yields CASIGAGELFF. This chain connects TRBV6-1 to TRBJ2-2; D not resolved. Germline CDR1 reads MNHNS; CDR2 reads SASEGT. The V gene lost 7 bases and the J gene lost 6 bases, with 6 bases spanning the gap. The CDR3 covers 11 residues.

This chain uses TRBV9 with TRBJ1-4; no clear D. The CDR3 is made up of 12 amino acids. V lost 3 bases and J 5 bases, leaving 5 bases between the germline ends. From germline, CDR1 is SGDLS and CDR2 YYNGEE. This chain's CDR3 is CASSGSNEKLFF. The CDR3 nucleotides are TGTGCCAGCAGCGGCAGCAATGAAAAACTGTTTTTT. The entire variable domain, with the rest obtained from reference TRBV9 and TRBJ1-4, is as follows: DSGVTQTPKHLITATGQRVTLRCSPRSGDLSVYWYQQSLDQGLQFLIQYYNGEERAKGNILERFSAQQFPDLHSELNLSSLELGDSALYFCASSGSNEKLFFGSGTQLSVL.

This clonotype was detected many times. The J gene is TRBJ2-3, the V gene TRBV7-8; the D gene is possibly TRBD1 (6 bases). Looked up from germline, CDR1 is SGHVS and CDR2 is FQNEAQ. The CDR3 runs to 15 residues. V was shortened by 0 bases and J by 1 base, with 8 bases between the two germline ends. The CDR3 loop reads CASSLAGGRTDTQYF. The CDR3 bases are TGTGCCAGCAGCTTAGCAGGGGGACGCACAGATACGCAGTATTTT.

This clonotype was observed a few times. The V call is TRBV6-5, the J call TRBJ2-1, with 9 bases fitting TRBD2. The CDR3 is 18 residues long. In germline, CDR1 is MNHEY, CDR2 SVGAGI. With V trimmed by 1 base and J by 7 bases, 14 bases remained unmatched. The CDR3 nucleotides read TGTGCCAGCAGTTACTTCTCCTCTGGGCGGGAGGGTTGGAATGAGCAGTTCTTC. This codes for CASSYFSSGREGWNEQFF.

This clonotype was seen more than once but under ten times. This sequence joins TRBV6-1 and TRBJ1-1, with 8 bases aligning to TRBD1. The CDR3 sequence is 15 residues long. From germline, CDR1 is MNHNS and CDR2 SASEGT. Germline trimming cut 5 bases from V and 5 bases from J; bases unmatched to any gene: 10. In DNA form, the CDR3 reads TGTGCCAGCAGTCCGACAGGGGTTGGGGAAACTGAAGCTTTCTTT. This gives the protein CASSPTGVGETEAFF.

This clonotype was counted at least ten times. The chain combines TRBV9 with TRBJ2-3; D is possibly TRBD2 (6 bases). Trimming took off 1 base at V and 0 bases at J, with 15 bases between the two ends. Per germline, CDR1 SGDLS and CDR2 YYNGEE. CDR3 size: 17 residues. The CDR3 nucleotides read TGTGCCAGCAGCGTATTCGCGGGGCCGACTAGCACAGATACGCAGTATTTT. The encoded protein is CASSVFAGPTSTDTQYF. Filled out from reference TRBV9 and TRBJ2-3, the complete variable domain reads DSGVTQTPKHLITATGQRVTLRCSPRSGDLSVYWYQQSLDQGLQFLIQYYNGEERAKGNILERFSAQQFPDLHSELNLSSLELGDSALYFCASSVFAGPTSTDTQYFGPGTRLTVL.

This clonotype was seen only a few times. The chain has TRBV6-5 and TRBJ2-5; TRBD2 aligns across 7 bases. With V trimmed by 1 base and J by 3 bases, 5 bases remained unmatched. The length of the CDR3 is 15 residues. Germline lookup yields CDR1 MNHEY and CDR2 SVGAGI. In DNA form, the CDR3 reads TGTGCCAGCAGTTACTTGGGAGGGGCGGAAGAGACCCAGTACTTC. This sequence encodes CASSYLGGAEETQYF.

CDR3 in amino acids: CASSSDSRYYGYTF. The CDR3 DNA follows: TGTGCCAGCAGCTCGGACAGCCGCTACTATGGCTACACCTTC. The chain recombines TRBV7-9 with TRBJ1-2, with a tentative D call TRBD1 (6 bases). This CDR3 has 14 residues. The V gene lost 4 bases and the J gene lost 3 bases, with 12 bases spanning the gap. In germline, CDR1 is SEHNR, CDR2 FQNEAQ (reference sequence).